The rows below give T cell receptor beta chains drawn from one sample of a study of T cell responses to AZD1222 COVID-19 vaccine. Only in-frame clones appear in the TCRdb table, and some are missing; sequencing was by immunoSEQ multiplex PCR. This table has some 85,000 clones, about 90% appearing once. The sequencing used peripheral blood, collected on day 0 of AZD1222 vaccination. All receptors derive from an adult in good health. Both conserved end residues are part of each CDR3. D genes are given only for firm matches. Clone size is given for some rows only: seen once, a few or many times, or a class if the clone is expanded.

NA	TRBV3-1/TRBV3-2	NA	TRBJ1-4	CASSRMAATTNEKLFF	TGTGCCAGCAGCCGGATGGCGGCTACTACTAATGAAAAACTGTTTTTT
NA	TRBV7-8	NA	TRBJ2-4	CASSSGQTAKNIQYF	TGTGCCAGCAGCTCAGGACAGACCGCCAAAAACATTCAGTACTTC
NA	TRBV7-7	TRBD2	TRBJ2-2	CASSFLLAGGNGELFF	TGTGCCAGCAGCTTTCTACTAGCGGGAGGGAACGGGGAGCTGTTTTTT
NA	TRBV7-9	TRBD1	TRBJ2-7	CASSRGQVTYEQYF	TGTGCCAGCAGCAGGGGACAGGTGACCTACGAGCAGTACTTC
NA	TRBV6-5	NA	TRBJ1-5	CACGRSNQPQHF	TGTGCCTGCGGACGCAGCAATCAGCCCCAGCATTTT
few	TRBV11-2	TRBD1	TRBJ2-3	CASSPWTGASVTDTQYF	TGTGCCAGCAGCCCCTGGACAGGGGCTAGTGTCACAGATACGCAGTATTTT
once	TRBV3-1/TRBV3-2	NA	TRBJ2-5	CASSPYYRQETQYF	TGTGCCAGCAGCCCCTACTACCGACAAGAGACCCAGTACTTC
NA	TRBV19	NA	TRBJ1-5	CASSSTKYQPQHF	TGTGCCAGTAGTTCTACCAAGTATCAGCCCCAGCATTTT
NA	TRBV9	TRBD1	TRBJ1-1	CASSVDNRGGTEAFF	TGTGCCAGCAGCGTAGATAACAGGGGAGGAACTGAAGCTTTCTTT
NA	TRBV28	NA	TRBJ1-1	CAGGRANTEAFF	TGTGCCGGGGGCAGGGCGAACACTGAAGCTTTCTTT
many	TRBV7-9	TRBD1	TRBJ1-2	CASSLLGRTGRVQGYTF	TGTGCCAGCAGCTTATTGGGACGGACAGGGAGGGTTCAGGGCTACACCTTC
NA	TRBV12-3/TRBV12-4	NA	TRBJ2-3	CASVGVGDTQYF	TGTGCCAGCGTGGGTGTAGGAGATACGCAGTATTTT
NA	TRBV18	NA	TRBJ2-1	CASSPPTTSNEQFF	TGTGCCAGCTCACCACCGACGACTAGCAATGAGCAGTTCTTC
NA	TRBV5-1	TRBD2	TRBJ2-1	CASRHVGLAEYNEQFF	TGCGCCAGCAGACACGTAGGACTAGCGGAGTACAATGAGCAGTTCTTC
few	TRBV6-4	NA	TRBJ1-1	CASSEQGNTEAFF	TGTGCCAGCAGTGAACAGGGGAACACTGAAGCTTTCTTT
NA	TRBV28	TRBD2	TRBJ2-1	CASSFLGTRGYNEQFF	TGTGCCAGCAGTTTCCTTGGGACTAGGGGCTACAATGAGCAGTTCTTC
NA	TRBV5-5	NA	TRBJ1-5	CASRGIGSNQPQHF	TGTGCCAGCAGGGGCATAGGGAGCAATCAGCCCCAGCATTTT
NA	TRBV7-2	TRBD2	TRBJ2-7	CASSSSGTSPYEQYF	TGTGCCAGCAGCTCGTCCGGGACTAGCCCGTACGAGCAGTACTTC
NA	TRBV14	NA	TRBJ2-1	CASSQVSGIWQFF	TGTGCCAGCAGCCAAGTTTCGGGGATTTGGCAGTTCTTC
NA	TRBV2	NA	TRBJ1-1	CASSAQNTEAFF	TGTGCCAGCAGTGCCCAGAACACTGAAGCTTTCTTT
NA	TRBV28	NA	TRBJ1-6	CASSLWPAQFNSPLHF	TGTGCCAGCAGTTTATGGCCAGCACAATTTAATTCACCCCTCCACTTT
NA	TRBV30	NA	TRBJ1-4	CAWSVQGEKLFF	TGTGCCTGGAGTGTACAGGGTGAAAAACTGTTTTTT
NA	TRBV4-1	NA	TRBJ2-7	CASSQDRARGPAEQYF	TGCGCCAGCAGCCAAGATCGGGCCAGGGGTCCTGCTGAGCAGTACTTC
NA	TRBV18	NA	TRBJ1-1	CASSPPVRAGTEAFF	TGTGCCAGCTCACCACCGGTCAGGGCGGGCACTGAAGCTTTCTTT
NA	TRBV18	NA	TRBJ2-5	CASSPGVRRQETQYF	TGTGCCAGCTCACCAGGGGTCAGGCGCCAAGAGACCCAGTACTTC
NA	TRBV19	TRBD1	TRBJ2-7	CASTMTGTGGYEQYF	TGTGCCAGTACAATGACCGGGACAGGGGGCTACGAGCAGTACTTC
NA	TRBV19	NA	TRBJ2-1	CASSITPAYNEQFF	TGTGCCAGTAGTATCACTCCTGCCTACAATGAGCAGTTCTTC